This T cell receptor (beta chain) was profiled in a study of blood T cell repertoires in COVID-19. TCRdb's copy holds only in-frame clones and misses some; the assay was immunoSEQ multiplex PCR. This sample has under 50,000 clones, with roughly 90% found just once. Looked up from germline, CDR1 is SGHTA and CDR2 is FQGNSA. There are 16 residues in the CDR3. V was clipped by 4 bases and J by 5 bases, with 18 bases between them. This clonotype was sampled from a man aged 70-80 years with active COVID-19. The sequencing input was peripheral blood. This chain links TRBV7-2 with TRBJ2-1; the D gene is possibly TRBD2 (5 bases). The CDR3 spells CASSSLAGKNHNEQFF. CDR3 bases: TGTGCCAGCAGCTCGCTAGCAGGAAAGAACCACAATGAGCAGTTCTTC.